Listed below are T cell receptor beta chains from one sample, sequenced in a study of blood T cell repertoires in COVID-19. TCRdb's table, derived via immunoSEQ multiplex PCR, lists solely in-frame clones and lacks some. The repertoire has 200,000 to 250,000 clones, around 86% of them found once; the top ten carry approximately 6.1%. Sequencing input: peripheral blood. These receptors were obtained from an elderly man with acute or convalescent COVID-19. The conserved cysteine and the conserved F or W are not part of the CDR3 here. Each record gives: V gene, CDR3 protein.

TRBV10-2	ASIADRLNTEAF
TRBV5-6	ASSLGLDFNQF
TRBV30	AWSAGGDQPQH
TRBV7-2	ASSPTAASGNYNEQF
TRBV18	ASSPLGTSERVYEQY
TRBV4-1	ASSQGDRANNEQF
TRBV19	ASRDTAMGNQPQH
TRBV28	ASSLGGNTGELF
TRBV28	ASSRGGNSYEQY
TRBV25-1	ASSDPQGPSTYEQY
TRBV18	ASSKAVPRSGNTIY
TRBV30	AGGTGGAYGYT
TRBV30	ATSAEDSRTDTQY
TRBV28	ASRVAGGSDTQY
TRBV28	ASRGDRGGSYEQY
TRBV28	ASSFWGASYEQY
TRBV7-9	ASSLGTSGREQF
TRBV4-3	ASSQTGPETQY
TRBV11-2	ASSFSAGGDTQY